Sequencing of this T cell receptor (beta chain) was carried out in a study of T cell responses to AZD1222 COVID-19 vaccine. Regarding the study as a whole: Spike as a whole was targeted by vaccine-associated CD4 TCRs, dominant at 160-218 and 743-854. The donor cohort was predominantly white British with a female majority, and clonal diversity may have been underestimated. Among AZD1222 vaccinees, only six or seven were seropositive at baseline.

Notes on this clone: Its matching antigen is unknown.

The CDR3 loop spans 11 amino acids. Only in-frame clones appear in the TCRdb table, and some are missing; sequencing was by immunoSEQ multiplex PCR. The sample shows 130,000 to 150,000 clones, approximately 85% of them seen only once. This TCR came from an adult in good health. This sequence joins TRBV21-1 and TRBJ2-7. TRBV21-1 is classified as a pseudogene. The material was peripheral blood, obtained on day 0 of MenACWY control vaccination. This CDR3 reads CASSKGNEQYF. The CDR3 DNA reads as TGTGCCAGCAGCAAAGGAAACGAGCAGTACTTC.